The next 28 T cell receptor beta chains were all read from a single sample in a study of blood T cell repertoires in COVID-19. The repertoire was sequenced with immunoSEQ multiplex PCR; TCRdb's copy has only in-frame clones and lacks some. The sample lists 140,000 to 150,000 clones; about 88% were seen once. The sample was peripheral blood. All receptors come from a human donor with COVID-19, enrolled during active disease. The donor label of this sample is uncertain.

The chain links TRBV4-2 to TRBJ2-7; D perhaps matches TRBD1 (6 bases). The length of the CDR3 is 15 residues. V was clipped by 0 bases and J by 5 bases, with 14 bases between them. Germline V gene lookup returns CDR1 LGHNA and CDR2 YNFKEQ. CDR3 in DNA: TGTGCCAGCAGCCAAGACGTGGGGCAGGGGAACGAGCAGTACTTC. It specifies CASSQDVGQGNEQYF.

This chain links TRBV3-1 (or the pseudogene TRBV3-2) with TRBJ2-1, with 10 bases identical to TRBD2. The CDR3 totals 15 residues. The trim removed 4 bases at V and 8 bases at J, leaving 8 bases unmatched. Germline V lookup: CDR1 LGHDT, CDR2 YNNKEL (reference sequence). CDR3 nucleotides: TGTGCCAGCAGCCCAACTAGCGGGAATGGCGATGAGCAGTTCTTC. It is translated as CASSPTSGNGDEQFF.

The V and J genes are TRBV5-8 and TRBJ2-7, with 8 nucleotides matching TRBD1. In germline, CDR1 is SGHTS, CDR2 YDEGEE. V was pared by 5 bases and J by 7 bases, with 14 bases of the junction left unmatched. The CDR3 is made up of 15 amino acids. CDR3 sequence reads: CASRTRSQGAGEQYF. DNA of the CDR3: TGTGCCAGCAGAACGAGGTCCCAGGGGGCCGGGGAGCAGTACTTC.

The chain recombines TRBV6-1 with TRBJ2-1; the D is unclear. CDR1 is MNHNS and CDR2 is SASEGT in the germline V gene. V shed 3 bases and J shed 5 bases, with 11 bases lying between them. This CDR3 has 14 amino acids. The CDR3 sequence is CASSEQDTDNEQFF. CDR3 coding DNA: TGTGCCAGCAGTGAGCAGGATACGGACAATGAGCAGTTCTTC.

The chain has TRBV27 and TRBJ2-3, with 12 bases lining up with TRBD2. CDR1 and CDR2 (germline): MNHEY, SMNVEV (reference sequence). The CDR3 is made up of 16 amino acids. With V trimmed by 3 bases and J by 2 bases, 3 bases remained unmatched. The CDR3 DNA is TGTGCCAGCAGTTTCAGGACTAGCGGGACCACAGATACGCAGTATTTT. This gives the protein CASSFRTSGTTDTQYF.

The V and J genes are TRBV11-3 and TRBJ1-6; TRBD1 might be the D (5 bases). CDR1 is SGHNT, CDR2 YENEEA, per germline. Trimming removed 2 bases at V and 0 bases at J, with 8 bases between. This CDR3 has 16 residues. CDR3 protein: CASSLRGSSYNSPLHF. The CDR3, as DNA: TGTGCCAGCAGCTTACGGGGGAGCTCCTATAATTCACCCCTCCACTTT. The entire variable domain, with the rest obtained from reference TRBV11-3 and TRBJ1-6, is as follows: EAGVVQSPRYKIIEKKQPVAFWCNPISGHNTLYWYLQNLGQGPELLIRYENEEAVDDSQLPKDRFSAERLKGVDSTLKIQPAELGDSAVYLCASSLRGSSYNSPLHFGNGTRLTVT.

This clone appeared a few times. J is TRBJ1-6 and V is TRBV10-3, with D tentatively TRBD1 (6 bases). The CDR3 is 15 amino acids. The ends were cut back, 7 bases at V and 5 bases at J, with 15 bases in the middle. Germline CDR1 and CDR2: ENHRY and SYGVKD. The CDR3 region has the DNA TGTGCCATCACCGAGGGGGAAGGGGATAATTCACCCCTCCACTTT. Protein sequence: CAITEGEGDNSPLHF.

The chain joins TRBV7-9 to TRBJ2-1, with 12 nucleotides matching TRBD2. Germline lookup yields CDR1 SEHNR and CDR2 FQNEAQ (reference sequence). The CDR3 covers 16 residues. J lost 4 bases, V lost 1 base, and 2 bases had no gene match. CDR3 in amino acids: CASSLGGLAGYNEQFF. The CDR3 nucleotides are TGTGCCAGCAGCTTAGGAGGACTAGCGGGGTACAATGAGCAGTTCTTC. Full variable domain (outside the CDR3, taken from reference TRBV7-9 and TRBJ2-1): DTGVSQNPRHKITKRGQNVTFRCDPISEHNRLYWYRQTLGQGPEFLTYFQNEAQLEKSRLLSDRFSAERPKGSFSTLEIQRTEQGDSAMYLCASSLGGLAGYNEQFFGPGTRLTVL.

The chain recombines TRBV2 with TRBJ2-7; 8 bases map to TRBD2. Per germline, CDR1 SNHLY and CDR2 FYNNEI. This CDR3 has 15 amino acids. Trimming cost V 8 bases and J 2 bases; bases outside gene matches: 11. The CDR3 spells CASRDLVAGPYEQYF. DNA for the CDR3: TGTGCCAGCCGAGATCTGGTAGCGGGGCCCTACGAGCAGTACTTC.

This rearrangement joins TRBV9 to TRBJ1-2; D is perhaps TRBD1 (5 bases). V was cut by 0 bases and J by 2 bases, with 8 bases left in between. Germline values: CDR1 SGDLS, CDR2 YYNGEE. This CDR3 is 14 amino acids long. The CDR3 nucleotides are TGTGCCAGCAGCGTAGTGACAGCAAACTATGGCTACACCTTC. Its translation: CASSVVTANYGYTF. Filled out from reference TRBV9 and TRBJ1-2, the complete variable domain reads DSGVTQTPKHLITATGQRVTLRCSPRSGDLSVYWYQQSLDQGLQFLIQYYNGEERAKGNILERFSAQQFPDLHSELNLSSLELGDSALYFCASSVVTANYGYTFGSGTRLTVV.

This chain uses TRBV10-1 with TRBJ2-7; D not resolved. The V and J ends lost 2 bases and 6 bases respectively, with 11 bases between them. CDR1 and CDR2 from the germline V gene are WNHNN and SYGVQD (reference sequence). CDR3 length equals 13 residues. In DNA, the CDR3 is TGCGCCAGCAGTGAGAGTCTAGGAATCGAGCAGTACTTC. This sequence encodes CASSESLGIEQYF.

The V call is TRBV15, the J call TRBJ2-7; TRBD1 matches at 8 bases. V was pared by 1 base and J by 2 bases, with 7 bases of the junction left unmatched. The CDR3 consists of 16 residues. Germline V gene lookup returns CDR1 LNHNV and CDR2 YYDKDF (reference sequence). The CDR3 DNA reads TGTGCCACCAGCAGAGTGGAGACAGGGGCCACCTACGAGCAGTACTTC. It specifies CATSRVETGATYEQYF.

The rearrangement links TRBV24-1 to TRBJ2-1; the match to TRBD1 covers 11 bases. CDR1 KGHDR and CDR2 SFDVKD come from the germline V gene. This CDR3 comprises 16 residues. With V trimmed by 3 bases and J by 8 bases, 8 bases remained unmatched. The CDR3: CATSDPGTGGKDEQFF. In DNA, the CDR3 is TGTGCCACCAGTGATCCGGGGACAGGGGGTAAGGATGAGCAGTTCTTC.

The gene calls are TRBV18 and TRBJ2-2; possibly TRBD1 for D (6 bases). The CDR3 is 15 residues long. The V gene lost 2 bases and the J gene lost 6 bases, with 13 bases spanning the gap. The germline CDR1 and CDR2 sequences are KGHSH and LQKENI. The CDR3, as DNA: TGTGCCAGCTCACCATCTCTGGGGGCAGCCGGGGAGCTGTTTTTT. Protein product: CASSPSLGAAGELFF.

The chain employs TRBV7-2 and TRBJ2-7; D may be TRBD1 (6 bases). Germline V gene data show CDR1 as SGHTA and CDR2 as FQGNSA. The CDR3 is made up of 14 amino acids. Trimming cost V 5 bases and J 6 bases, with 17 bases left between them. CDR3 loop: CASSLTRRGGEQYF. In DNA form, the CDR3 reads TGTGCCAGCAGCCTCACGCGCAGGGGTGGCGAGCAGTACTTC.

The chain joins TRBV5-6 to TRBJ1-1; a weak D match, TRBD1 (6 bases). The V gene's germline CDR1 is SGHDT and CDR2 YYEEEE. This CDR3 has 14 amino acids. The V end was cut by 6 bases, the J end by 5 bases, with 17 bases between. The CDR3 bases are TGTGCCAGCAATCCTCAGGGGTCGGGGACTGAAGCTTTCTTT. Its protein is CASNPQGSGTEAFF.

The rearrangement uses TRBV6-5 and TRBJ1-2, with no clear D. The germline CDR1 and CDR2 sequences are MNHEY and SVGAGI. This CDR3 has 13 residues. V lost 5 bases and J lost 1, with 8 bases in between. The CDR3 nucleotides are TGTGCCAGCAGTCCTACGATTAACTATGGCTACACCTTC. Translation gives CASSPTINYGYTF.

The chain uses TRBV15 and TRBJ1-5; a weak D match, TRBD1 (5 bases). The CDR3 covers 13 residues. Per the germline V gene, CDR1 is LNHNV and CDR2 is YYDKDF (reference sequence). Trimming cost V 7 bases and J 4 bases, with 11 bases left between them. CDR3 bases: TGTGCCACCACCGCCAGGGTTAATCAGCCCCAGCATTTT. This sequence encodes CATTARVNQPQHF.

This clone was observed once. At one of its ends the junction is not consistent with the germline gene, which may arise from a read error. The rearrangement uses TRBV28 and TRBJ2-4; D not certain. CDR1 MDHEN and CDR2 SYDVKM come from the germline V gene. The CDR3 extends over 11 amino acids. The CDR3 DNA reads TGTGCCAGCAGTCTATACCCGAGTGTTCACTTC. Protein product: CASSLYPSVHF.

This clone was recorded only once. The chain has TRBV9 and TRBJ2-1; TRBD2 matches at 12 bases. V lost 3 bases to trimming and J lost 6 bases; unmatched junction nucleotides: 4. The CDR3 has 15 residues. Germline CDR1 and CDR2: SGDLS and YYNGEE. CDR3 sequence: CASSALAGGRNEQFF. DNA of the CDR3: TGTGCCAGCAGCGCTCTAGCGGGGGGGCGCAATGAGCAGTTCTTC.

This chain uses TRBV27 with TRBJ2-3; tentatively, D is TRBD2 (7 bases). The CDR3 spans 15 residues. Trimming took off 2 bases at V and 8 bases at J, with 17 bases between the two ends. Germline V gene sequence: CDR1 MNHEY, CDR2 SMNVEV (reference sequence). The CDR3 nucleotides read TGTGCCAGCAGTTTAATAGGGGGGGGAAGGGGTACGCAGTATTTT. Translated: CASSLIGGGRGTQYF.

This clone has only a few counts. The gene calls are TRBV18 and TRBJ2-5, with unresolved D. Per germline, CDR1 KGHSH and CDR2 LQKENI. V lost 4 bases and J 1 base, leaving 7 bases between the germline ends. The CDR3 runs to 13 residues. The CDR3 nucleotides are TGTGCCAGCTCACGGCAGGTCCAAGAGACCCAGTACTTC. This codes for CASSRQVQETQYF. Based on the CDR3 plus reference TRBV18 and TRBJ2-5, the full variable domain is NAGVMQNPRHLVRRRGQEARLRCSPMKGHSHVYWYRQLPEEGLKFMVYLQKENIIDESGMPKERFSAEFPKEGPSILRIQQVVRGDSAAYFCASSRQVQETQYFGPGTRLLVL.

V usage is TRBV5-4 and J usage is TRBJ1-2; TRBD1 agrees at 10 bases. Germline V gene lookup returns CDR1 SGHNT and CDR2 YYREEE (reference sequence). V lost 4 bases and J lost 6; bases outside the gene matches: 6. This CDR3 has 14 residues. The CDR3, as DNA: TGTGCCAGCAGCGTGACAGGGGGCGCAAATGGCTACACCTTC. This codes for CASSVTGGANGYTF.

The rearrangement joins TRBV7-3 to TRBJ2-1; no firm D call. Germline loops: CDR1 SGHTA, CDR2 FQGTGA. The CDR3 runs 16 residues. Trimming left V 2 bases short and J 0 bases short, with 11 bases between. CDR3: CASSLRQALSYNEQFF. CDR3 bases: TGTGCCAGCAGCTTACGGCAGGCTCTCTCCTACAATGAGCAGTTCTTC.

As DNA, the CDR3 is TGTGCCAGCAGTGAAGGGCCAGGGCTCAACCAAGAGACCCAGTACTTC. Translation gives CASSEGPGLNQETQYF. The gene calls are TRBV6-1 and TRBJ2-5; the D gene is possibly TRBD1 (5 bases). The CDR3 contains 16 residues. With 1 base removed from V and 0 bases from J, the gap between germline ends came to 12 bases. Germline V gene lookup returns CDR1 MNHNS and CDR2 SASEGT.

This sequence joins TRBV5-8 and TRBJ1-5, with unresolved D. Trimming pared 1 base from V and 7 bases from J, leaving 12 bases between. CDR1 and CDR2 (germline): SGHTS, YDEGEE. CDR3 length equals 14 residues. CDR3 loop: CASSLTGRGQPQHF. In DNA, the CDR3 is TGTGCCAGCAGCTTGACCGGGAGAGGCCAGCCCCAGCATTTT.

V gene TRBV29-1 combines with J gene TRBJ1-5; 7 bases are a match to TRBD1. The CDR3 is 13 residues long. Germline CDR1 reads SQVTM; CDR2 reads ANQGSEA. Germline trimming cut 6 bases from V and 3 bases from J; bases unmatched to any gene: 5. The CDR3 DNA follows: TGCAGCGTCCAGACAGGGAACAATCAGCCCCAGCATTTT. It yields the protein CSVQTGNNQPQHF.

This chain uses TRBV3-1 (or the pseudogene TRBV3-2) with TRBJ2-1, with 9 bases lining up with TRBD2. The germline V gene encodes CDR1 LGHDT and CDR2 YNNKEL (reference sequence). The CDR3 has 16 amino acids. The ends lost 4 bases at V and 8 bases at J; junction bases unmatched: 12. The CDR3 sequence is CASSLVMRGGLYEQFF. CDR3 nucleotide sequence: TGTGCCAGCAGCCTGGTTATGCGGGGGGGCTTGTATGAGCAGTTCTTC.